This entry lists 13 T cell receptor beta chains sequenced from one sample in a study of T cell repertoires in cytomegalovirus infection. Which antigens these TCRs recognize remains unknown. TCRdb processed the reads anew with MiXCR; each CDR3 protein has one entry. The table lists around 770,000 distinct CDR3 sequences, almost 30% of them singletons. The material was cultured CD8+ T cells from PBMCs, obtained from culture after CMV antigen stimulation. The receptor source for this set is a human donor in good health (CMV status not recorded). Some clones in this sample may be carry-over from other donors' samples.

The V gene is TRBV28, the J gene TRBJ2-5; D is unclear. Germline-derived CDR1 and CDR2 are MDHEN and SYDVKM. V was trimmed by 6 bases and J by 2 bases, leaving 22 bases between them. The CDR3 length is 17 residues. CDR3 amino acids: CASRQLGRLPLQETQYF. The CDR3 region has the DNA TGTGCCAGCAGACAACTCGGGCGACTTCCACTTCAAGAGACCCAGTACTTC.

This clonotype was recorded a few times. The chain uses TRBV4-2 and TRBJ1-6; TRBD1 matches 9 bases. Germline V gene lookup returns CDR1 LGHNA and CDR2 YNFKEQ. The CDR3 extends over 18 amino acids. V dropped 0 bases and J dropped 10; count of bases not matched to a gene: 13. For the CDR3, the DNA is TGTGCCAGCAGCCAAGATTACGTCGGGACAGGGCTAAACTCACCCCTCCACTTT. It encodes CASSQDYVGTGLNSPLHF.

This clonotype was counted a few times. The V and J genes are TRBV7-2 and TRBJ1-3; D is unresolved. The CDR3 has 16 amino acids. Germline CDR1 reads SGHTA; CDR2 reads FQGNSA. Trimming pared 1 base from V and 2 bases from J, leaving 12 bases between. CDR3 amino acids: CASSLEGRAPGNTIYF. The CDR3 DNA reads as TGTGCCAGCAGCTTAGAAGGCCGAGCCCCTGGAAACACCATATATTTT.

This clonotype was seen a few times. This chain joins TRBV20-1 and TRBJ1-4; D remains ambiguous. V was clipped by 5 bases and J by 7 bases, with 17 bases between them. Germline assignment: CDR1 DFQATT and CDR2 SNEGSKA (reference sequence). This CDR3 has 14 residues. CDR3 DNA sequence: TGCAGTGCTTTAGTGGTGGCAAGGAGTGAAAAACTGTTTTTT. It translates to CSALVVARSEKLFF.

The chain joins TRBV6-1 to TRBJ2-7; 7 bases map to TRBD1. This CDR3 region has 14 residues. Germline assignment: CDR1 MNHNS and CDR2 SASEGT. The V gene end was trimmed by 1 base and the J gene end by 3 bases; junction bases not matched to a gene: 3. The CDR3 region has the DNA TGTGCCAGCAGTGAAGAAGGGGGCGTCTACGAGCAGTACGTC. Its protein product is CASSEEGGVYEQYV.

V usage is TRBV7-9 and J usage is TRBJ2-5; 9 nucleotides line up with TRBD2. The germline V gene has CDR1 SEHNR and CDR2 FQNEAQ (reference sequence). The CDR3 is 14 residues long. The V and J ends lost 5 bases and 10 bases, in that order; junction bases with no gene match: 11. This chain's CDR3 is CASSTVAGALVQYF. The CDR3 DNA reads as TGTGCCAGCAGCACCGTAGCGGGGGCTCTTGTCCAGTACTTC.

The chain couples TRBV4-3 to TRBJ1-1; D is possibly TRBD1 (5 bases). CDR3 size: 16 residues. The V end was cut by 0 bases, the J end by 2 bases, with 13 bases between. Looked up from germline, CDR1 is LGHNA and CDR2 is YSLEER. CDR3 amino acids: CASSQDRSRENTEAFF. The CDR3 region has the DNA TGCGCCAGCAGCCAAGACAGGAGCAGGGAAAACACTGAAGCTTTCTTT.

The rearrangement links TRBV13 to TRBJ2-7; D unresolved. CDR1 is PRHDT, CDR2 FYEKMQ, per germline (reference sequence). The V gene lost 5 bases and the J gene lost 6 bases, with 20 bases spanning the gap. CDR3 length: 15 residues. DNA for the CDR3: TGTGCCAGCAGCCCCCTTGGCAACTGGACGACCGAGCAGTACTTC. This translates into CASSPLGNWTTEQYF.

This chain uses TRBV2 with TRBJ2-1; 13 nucleotides match TRBD2. Germline V gives CDR1 SNHLY, CDR2 FYNNEI. CDR3 length equals 20 residues. V was pared by 2 bases and J by 0 bases, with 10 bases of the junction left unmatched. CDR3 amino acids: CASSESRGLAGLSSYNEQFF. Here the CDR3 DNA reads TGTGCCAGCAGTGAATCCAGGGGACTAGCGGGACTGAGCTCCTACAATGAGCAGTTCTTC.

The chain employs TRBV2 and TRBJ1-6; maybe TRBD1 (5 bases). Looked up from germline, CDR1 is SNHLY and CDR2 is FYNNEI. The CDR3 contains 15 residues. Trimming pared 3 bases from V and 6 bases from J, leaving 12 bases between. The CDR3 loop reads CASSEGRGGNSPLHF. The CDR3, as DNA: TGTGCCAGCAGTGAGGGACGGGGCGGTAATTCACCCCTCCACTTT.

This clonotype was detected a few times. The rearrangement links TRBV4-3 to TRBJ1-1; the match to TRBD1 covers 7 bases. From germline, CDR1 is LGHNA and CDR2 YSLEER. CDR3 size: 14 residues. J was trimmed by 4 bases and V by 6 bases; bases with no gene match: 8. The CDR3 nucleotides are TGCGCCAGCAGTTTTAGGGGGCAGGGCACTGAAGCTTTCTTT. Translation gives CASSFRGQGTEAFF.

In this sample, this clonotype turned up a few times. The chain links TRBV27 to TRBJ2-1; 9 positions agree with TRBD2. Germline V lookup: CDR1 MNHEY, CDR2 SMNVEV (reference sequence). V was clipped by 2 bases and J by 5 bases; unmatched bases: 4. The CDR3 runs 15 residues. The DNA for the CDR3 is TGTGCCAGCAGTTTAGGTAGCGGGGGTCACAATGAGCAGTTCTTC. Amino acids: CASSLGSGGHNEQFF.

The table lists this clonotype with a count of one. This chain links TRBV6-6 with TRBJ2-7; 9 nucleotides line up with TRBD2. This CDR3 region has 15 residues. V shed 5 bases and J 4 bases; nucleotides not matched to a gene: 9. Germline CDR1 MNHNY, CDR2 SVGAGI (reference sequence). The CDR3 sequence is CASSGLGAGGYEQYF. For the CDR3, the DNA is TGTGCCAGCAGTGGCCTCGGGGCGGGGGGGTACGAGCAGTACTTC.